This T cell receptor beta chain is drawn from a study of post-analysis software for immune sequencing data. Incorporated into the TCR beta cDNA libraries were unique molecular identifiers, which served to reduce PCR and sequencing biases. Each CDR3 protein is one row after TCRdb ran MiXCR on the PCR reads. The sample has about 770,000 distinct CDR3 sequences, more than 45% seen once. This clonotype was sampled from a girl aged 5 to 17 with multiple sclerosis. Sequencing was done on a sample of blood.

This CDR3 reads CASSSGIGGYTF. The CDR3 DNA follows: TGTGCCAGCAGTTCAGGAATAGGTGGCTACACCTTC. V is TRBV27 and J is TRBJ1-2; D is unresolved. V lost 4 bases to trimming and J lost 7 bases, with 10 bases between them. This CDR3 has 12 residues. The V gene's germline CDR1 is MNHEY and CDR2 SMNVEV (reference sequence).